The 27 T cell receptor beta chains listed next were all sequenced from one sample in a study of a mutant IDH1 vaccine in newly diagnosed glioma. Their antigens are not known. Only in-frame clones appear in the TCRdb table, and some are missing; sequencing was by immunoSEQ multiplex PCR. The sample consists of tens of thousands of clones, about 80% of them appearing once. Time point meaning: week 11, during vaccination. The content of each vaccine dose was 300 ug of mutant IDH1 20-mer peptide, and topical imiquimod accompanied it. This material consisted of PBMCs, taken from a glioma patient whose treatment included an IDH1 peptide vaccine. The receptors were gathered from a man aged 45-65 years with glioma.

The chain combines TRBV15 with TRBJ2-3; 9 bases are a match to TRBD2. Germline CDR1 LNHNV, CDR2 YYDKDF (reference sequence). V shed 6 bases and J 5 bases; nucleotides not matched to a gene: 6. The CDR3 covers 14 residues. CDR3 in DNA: TGTGCCACCAGTCAAGCGGGGGGAGGAGATACGCAGTATTTT. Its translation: CATSQAGGGDTQYF.

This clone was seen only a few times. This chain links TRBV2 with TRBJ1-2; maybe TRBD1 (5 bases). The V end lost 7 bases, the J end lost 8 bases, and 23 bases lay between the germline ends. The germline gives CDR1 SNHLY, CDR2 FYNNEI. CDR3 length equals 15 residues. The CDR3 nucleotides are TGTGCCAGCACCTACGGGTCCTCCCCTGGGGACGGCTACACCTTC. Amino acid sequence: CASTYGSSPGDGYTF.

Here the CDR3 DNA reads TGTGCCAGCAAAAACGGCGGCTCTGGGGCCAACGTCCTGACTTTC. As protein: CASKNGGSGANVLTF. J is TRBJ2-6 and V is TRBV28; D is unclear. The CDR3 runs to 15 residues. Germline V gene data show CDR1 as MDHEN and CDR2 as SYDVKM. V was cut by 7 bases and J by 0 bases, with 10 bases left in between.

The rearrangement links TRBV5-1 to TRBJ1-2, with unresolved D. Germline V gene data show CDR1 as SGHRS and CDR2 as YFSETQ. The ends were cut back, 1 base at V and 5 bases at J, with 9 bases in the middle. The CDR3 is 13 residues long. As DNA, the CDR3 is TGCGCCAGCAGCTTGACGGTTGGGTATGGCTACACCTTC. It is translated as CASSLTVGYGYTF.

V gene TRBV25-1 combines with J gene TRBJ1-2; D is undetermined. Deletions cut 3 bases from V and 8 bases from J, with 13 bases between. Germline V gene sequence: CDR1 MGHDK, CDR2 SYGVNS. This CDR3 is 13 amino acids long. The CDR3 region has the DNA TGTGCCAGCAGTGACGTGATGACACAAGGCTACACCTTC. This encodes CASSDVMTQGYTF.

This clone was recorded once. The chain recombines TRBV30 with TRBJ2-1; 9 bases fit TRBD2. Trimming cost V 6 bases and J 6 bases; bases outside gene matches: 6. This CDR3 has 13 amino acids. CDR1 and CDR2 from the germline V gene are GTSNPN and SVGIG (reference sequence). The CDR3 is CACGWRGGNEQFF. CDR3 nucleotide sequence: TGTGCCTGTGGGTGGCGGGGGGGCAATGAGCAGTTCTTC.

The CDR3 sequence is CASSASAGGNYGYTF. As DNA, the CDR3 is TGTGCCAGCAGTGCCTCCGCAGGGGGCAACTATGGCTACACCTTC. The rearrangement joins TRBV6-4 to TRBJ1-2, with 8 bases lining up with TRBD1. V lost 4 bases to trimming and J lost 2 bases; unmatched junction nucleotides: 6. The CDR3 contains 15 residues. Germline loops: CDR1 MRHNA, CDR2 SNTAGT.

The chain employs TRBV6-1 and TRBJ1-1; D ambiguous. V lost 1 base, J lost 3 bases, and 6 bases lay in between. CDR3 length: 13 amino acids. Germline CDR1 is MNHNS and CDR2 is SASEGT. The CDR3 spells CASSEVPDTEAFF. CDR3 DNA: TGTGCCAGCAGTGAAGTCCCCGACACTGAAGCTTTCTTT.

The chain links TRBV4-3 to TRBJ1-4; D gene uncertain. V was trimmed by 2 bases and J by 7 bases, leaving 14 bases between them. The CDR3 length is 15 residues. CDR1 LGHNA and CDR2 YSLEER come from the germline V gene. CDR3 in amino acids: CASSQTLSAGEKLFF. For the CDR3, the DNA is TGCGCCAGCAGCCAAACGCTCTCCGCGGGTGAAAAACTGTTTTTT.

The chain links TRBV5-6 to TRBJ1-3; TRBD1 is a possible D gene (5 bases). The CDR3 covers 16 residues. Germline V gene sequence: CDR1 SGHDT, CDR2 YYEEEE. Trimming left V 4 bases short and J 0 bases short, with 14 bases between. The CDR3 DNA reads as TGTGCCAGCAGCCTGCTGGGGGAAGCCTCTGGAAACACCATATATTTT. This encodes CASSLLGEASGNTIYF. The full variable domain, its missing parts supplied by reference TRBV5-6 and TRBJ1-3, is DAGVTQSPTHLIKTRGQQVTLRCSPKSGHDTVSWYQQALGQGPQFIFQYYEEEERQRGNFPDRFSGHQFPNYSSELNVNALLLGDSALYLCASSLLGEASGNTIYFGEGSWLTVV.

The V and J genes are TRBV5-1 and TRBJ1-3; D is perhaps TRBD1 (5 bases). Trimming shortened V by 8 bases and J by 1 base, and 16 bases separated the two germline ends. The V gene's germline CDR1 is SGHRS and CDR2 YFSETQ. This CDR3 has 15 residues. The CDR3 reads CASASAPGSGNTIYF. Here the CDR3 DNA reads TGCGCCAGTGCCAGTGCTCCAGGGTCTGGAAACACCATATATTTT.

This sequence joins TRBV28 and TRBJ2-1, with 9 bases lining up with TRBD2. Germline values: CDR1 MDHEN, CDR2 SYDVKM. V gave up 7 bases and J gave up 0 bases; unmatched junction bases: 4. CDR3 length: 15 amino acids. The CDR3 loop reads CASTVSGGSYNEQFF. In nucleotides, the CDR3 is TGTGCCAGCACCGTTAGCGGGGGCTCCTACAATGAGCAGTTCTTC.

DNA of the CDR3: TGTGCCAGCGGTAGGGGTCCTGGAAACACCATATATTTT. Protein: CASGRGPGNTIYF. The chain uses TRBV6-5 and TRBJ1-3; D is perhaps TRBD1 (5 bases). This CDR3 has 13 residues. Per the germline V gene, CDR1 is MNHEY and CDR2 is SVGAGI. V lost 8 bases to trimming and J lost 2 bases, with 10 bases between them.

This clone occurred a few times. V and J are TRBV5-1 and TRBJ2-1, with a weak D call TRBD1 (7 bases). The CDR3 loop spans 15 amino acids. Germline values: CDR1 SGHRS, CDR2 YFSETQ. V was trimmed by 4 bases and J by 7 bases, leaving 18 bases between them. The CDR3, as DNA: TGCGCCAGCAGCGCGGGACAGCCTAGCTTTAATGAGCAGTTCTTC. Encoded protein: CASSAGQPSFNEQFF.

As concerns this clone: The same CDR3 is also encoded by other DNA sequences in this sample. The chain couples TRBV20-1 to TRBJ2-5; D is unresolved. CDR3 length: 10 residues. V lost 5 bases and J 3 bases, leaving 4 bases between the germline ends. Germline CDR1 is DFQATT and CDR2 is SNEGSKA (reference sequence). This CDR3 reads CSARKETQYF. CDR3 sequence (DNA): TGCAGTGCTCGTAAAGAGACCCAGTACTTC.

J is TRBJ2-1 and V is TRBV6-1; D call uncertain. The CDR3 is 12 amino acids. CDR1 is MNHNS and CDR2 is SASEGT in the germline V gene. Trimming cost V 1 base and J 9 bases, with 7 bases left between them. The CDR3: CASSEGWTEQFF. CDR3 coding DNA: TGTGCCAGCAGTGAAGGTTGGACTGAGCAGTTCTTC.

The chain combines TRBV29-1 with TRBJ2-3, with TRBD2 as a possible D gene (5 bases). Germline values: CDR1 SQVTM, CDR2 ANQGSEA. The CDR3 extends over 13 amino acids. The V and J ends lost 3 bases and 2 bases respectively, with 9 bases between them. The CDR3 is CSVERGPTDTQYF. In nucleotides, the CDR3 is TGCAGCGTTGAGCGCGGGCCCACAGATACGCAGTATTTT.

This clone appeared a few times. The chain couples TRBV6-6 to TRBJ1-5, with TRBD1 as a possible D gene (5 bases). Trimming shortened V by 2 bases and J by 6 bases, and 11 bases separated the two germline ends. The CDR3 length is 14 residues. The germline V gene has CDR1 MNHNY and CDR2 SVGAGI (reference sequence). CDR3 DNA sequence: TGTGCCAGCAGTTACATGGGGGTGGCTCAGCCCCAGCATTTT. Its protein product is CASSYMGVAQPQHF.

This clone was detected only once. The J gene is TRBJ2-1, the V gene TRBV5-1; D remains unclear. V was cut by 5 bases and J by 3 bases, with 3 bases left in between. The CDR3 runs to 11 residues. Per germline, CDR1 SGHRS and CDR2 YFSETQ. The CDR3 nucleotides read TGCGCCAGCAGAGACTACAATGAGCAGTTCTTC. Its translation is CASRDYNEQFF.

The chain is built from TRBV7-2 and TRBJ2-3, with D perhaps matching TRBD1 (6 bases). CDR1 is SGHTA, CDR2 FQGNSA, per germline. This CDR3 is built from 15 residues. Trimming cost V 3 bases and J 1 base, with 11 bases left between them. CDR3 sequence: CASSLGAVGTDTQYF. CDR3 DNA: TGTGCCAGCAGCTTGGGGGCGGTGGGCACAGATACGCAGTATTTT.

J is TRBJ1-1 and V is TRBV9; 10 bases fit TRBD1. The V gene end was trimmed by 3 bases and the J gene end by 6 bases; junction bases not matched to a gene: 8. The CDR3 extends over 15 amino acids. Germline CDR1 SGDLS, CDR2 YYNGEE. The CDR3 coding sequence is TGTGCCAGCAGCGGAACCGGGACAGGGGCTGCTGAAGCTTTCTTT. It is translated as CASSGTGTGAAEAFF.

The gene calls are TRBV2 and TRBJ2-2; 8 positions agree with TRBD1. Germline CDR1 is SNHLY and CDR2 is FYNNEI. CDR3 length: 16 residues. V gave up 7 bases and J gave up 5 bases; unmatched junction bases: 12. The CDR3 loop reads CASTDEDRVLTGELFF. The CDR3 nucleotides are TGTGCCAGCACCGACGAGGACAGGGTTTTGACCGGGGAGCTGTTTTTT.

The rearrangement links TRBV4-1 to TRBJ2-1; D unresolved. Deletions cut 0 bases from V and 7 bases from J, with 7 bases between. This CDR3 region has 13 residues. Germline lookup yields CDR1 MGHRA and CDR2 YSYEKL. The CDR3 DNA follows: TGCGCCAGCAGCCAAGATGGGTGGAATGAGCAGTTCTTC. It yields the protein CASSQDGWNEQFF.

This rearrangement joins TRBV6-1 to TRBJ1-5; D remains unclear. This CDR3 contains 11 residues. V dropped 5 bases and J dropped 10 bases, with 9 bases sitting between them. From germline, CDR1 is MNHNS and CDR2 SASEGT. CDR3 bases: TGTGCCAGCAGTCTAGGGTTTCCCCAGCATTTT. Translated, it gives CASSLGFPQHF.

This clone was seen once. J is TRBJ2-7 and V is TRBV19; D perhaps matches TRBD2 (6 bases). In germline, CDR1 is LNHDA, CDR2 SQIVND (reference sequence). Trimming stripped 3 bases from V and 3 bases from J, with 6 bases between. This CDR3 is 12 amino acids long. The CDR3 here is CASSMEGYEQYF. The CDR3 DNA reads TGTGCCAGTAGTATGGAGGGCTACGAGCAGTACTTC.

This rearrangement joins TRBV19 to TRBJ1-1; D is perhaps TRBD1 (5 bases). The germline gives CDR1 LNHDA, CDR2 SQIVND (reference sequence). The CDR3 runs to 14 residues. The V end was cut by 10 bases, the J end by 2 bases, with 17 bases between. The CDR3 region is CATTIGQGNTEAFF. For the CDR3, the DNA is TGTGCCACCACAATCGGGCAGGGAAACACTGAAGCTTTCTTT.

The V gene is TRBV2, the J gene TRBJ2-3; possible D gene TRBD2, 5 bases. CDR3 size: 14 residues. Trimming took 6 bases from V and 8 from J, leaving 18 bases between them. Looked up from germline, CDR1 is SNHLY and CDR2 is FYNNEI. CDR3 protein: CASRLTISTLTQYF. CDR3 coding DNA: TGTGCCAGCAGGCTGACTATATCGACCCTTACGCAGTATTTT.